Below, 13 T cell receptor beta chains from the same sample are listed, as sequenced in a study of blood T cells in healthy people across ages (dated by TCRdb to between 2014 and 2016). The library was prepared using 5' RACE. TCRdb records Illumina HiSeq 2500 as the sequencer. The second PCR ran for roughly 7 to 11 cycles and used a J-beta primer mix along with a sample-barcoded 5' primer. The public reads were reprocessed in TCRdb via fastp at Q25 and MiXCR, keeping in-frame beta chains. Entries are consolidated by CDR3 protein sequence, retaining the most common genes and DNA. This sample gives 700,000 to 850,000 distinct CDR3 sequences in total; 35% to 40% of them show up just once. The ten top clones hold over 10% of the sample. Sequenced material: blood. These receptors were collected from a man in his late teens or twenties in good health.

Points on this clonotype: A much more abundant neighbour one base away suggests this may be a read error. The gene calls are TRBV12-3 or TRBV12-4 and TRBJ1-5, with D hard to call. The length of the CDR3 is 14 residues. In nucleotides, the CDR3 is TGTGCCGGCAGTCAGACGAATGTTAATCAGCCCCAGCATTTT. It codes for CAGSQTNVNQPQHF.

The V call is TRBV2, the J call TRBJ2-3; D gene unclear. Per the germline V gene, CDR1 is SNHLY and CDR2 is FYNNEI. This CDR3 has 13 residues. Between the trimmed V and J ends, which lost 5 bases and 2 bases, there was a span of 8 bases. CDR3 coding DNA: TGTGCCAGCAGTACAGTGACCACAGATACGCAGTATTTT. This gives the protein CASSTVTTDTQYF.

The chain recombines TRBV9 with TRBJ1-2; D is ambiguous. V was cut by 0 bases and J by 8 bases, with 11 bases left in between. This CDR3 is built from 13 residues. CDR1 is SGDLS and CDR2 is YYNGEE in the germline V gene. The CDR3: CASSVGGIEGYTF. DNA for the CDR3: TGTGCCAGCAGCGTAGGTGGGATTGAGGGCTACACCTTC.

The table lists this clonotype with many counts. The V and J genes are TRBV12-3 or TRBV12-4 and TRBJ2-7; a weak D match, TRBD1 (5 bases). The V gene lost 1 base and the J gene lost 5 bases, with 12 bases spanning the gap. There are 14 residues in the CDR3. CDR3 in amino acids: CASSLDIGVHEQYF. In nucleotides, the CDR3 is TGTGCCAGCAGTTTAGATATAGGGGTGCACGAGCAGTACTTC.

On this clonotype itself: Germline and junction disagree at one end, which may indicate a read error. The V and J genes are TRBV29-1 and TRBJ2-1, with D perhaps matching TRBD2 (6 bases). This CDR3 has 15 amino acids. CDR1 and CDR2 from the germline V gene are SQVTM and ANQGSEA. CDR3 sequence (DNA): TGCAGCTTTGATGGTTGGAGGGAGTCCTACAATGAGCAGTTCTTC. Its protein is CSFDGWRESYNEQFF.

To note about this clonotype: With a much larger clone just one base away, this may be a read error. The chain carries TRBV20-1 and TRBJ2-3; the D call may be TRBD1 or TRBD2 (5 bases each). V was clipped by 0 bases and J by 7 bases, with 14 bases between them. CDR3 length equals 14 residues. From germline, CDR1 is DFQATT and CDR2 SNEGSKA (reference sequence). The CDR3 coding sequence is TGCAGTGCTAGAGAGCGCGTCGGGGCGAATACGCAGTATTTT. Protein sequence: CSARERVGANTQYF.

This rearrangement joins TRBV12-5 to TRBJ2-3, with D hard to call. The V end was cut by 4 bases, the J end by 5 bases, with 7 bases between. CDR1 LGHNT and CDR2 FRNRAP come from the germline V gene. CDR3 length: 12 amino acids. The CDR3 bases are TGTGCTAGTGGTTCGCTAGGAGATACGCAGTATTTT. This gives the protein CASGSLGDTQYF.

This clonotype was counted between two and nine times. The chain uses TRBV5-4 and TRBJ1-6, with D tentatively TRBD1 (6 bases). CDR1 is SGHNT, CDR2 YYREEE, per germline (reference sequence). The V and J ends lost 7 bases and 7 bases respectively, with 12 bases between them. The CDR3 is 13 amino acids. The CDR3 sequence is CASSRTVNSPLHF. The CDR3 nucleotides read TGTGCCAGCTCGAGGACAGTAAATTCACCCCTCCACTTT.

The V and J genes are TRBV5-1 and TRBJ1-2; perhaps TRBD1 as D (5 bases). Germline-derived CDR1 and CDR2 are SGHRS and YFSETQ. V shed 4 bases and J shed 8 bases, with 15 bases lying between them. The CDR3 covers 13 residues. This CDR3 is CASSVDGARGYTF. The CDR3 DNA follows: TGCGCCAGCAGCGTGGATGGGGCGCGGGGCTACACCTTC. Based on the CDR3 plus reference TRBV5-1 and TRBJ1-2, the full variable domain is KAGVTQTPRYLIKTRGQQVTLSCSPISGHRSVSWYQQTPGQGLQFLFEYFSETQRNKGNFPGRFSGRQFSNSRSEMNVSTLELGDSALYLCASSVDGARGYTFGSGTRLTVV.

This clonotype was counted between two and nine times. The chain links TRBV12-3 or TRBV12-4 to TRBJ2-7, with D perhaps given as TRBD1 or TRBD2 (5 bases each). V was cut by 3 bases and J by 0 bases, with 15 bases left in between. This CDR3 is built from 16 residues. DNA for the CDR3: TGTGCCAGCAGTTTTTCCGGGACGGTAAGCTCCTACGAGCAGTACTTC. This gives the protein CASSFSGTVSSYEQYF.

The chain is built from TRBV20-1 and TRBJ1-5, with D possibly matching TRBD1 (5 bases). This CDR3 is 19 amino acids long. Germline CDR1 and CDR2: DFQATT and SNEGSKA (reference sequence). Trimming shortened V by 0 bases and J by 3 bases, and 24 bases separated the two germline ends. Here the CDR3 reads CSARDNWNDDSIYNQPQHF. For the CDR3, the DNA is TGCAGTGCTAGAGATAATTGGAACGACGACAGTATCTACAATCAGCCCCAGCATTTT.

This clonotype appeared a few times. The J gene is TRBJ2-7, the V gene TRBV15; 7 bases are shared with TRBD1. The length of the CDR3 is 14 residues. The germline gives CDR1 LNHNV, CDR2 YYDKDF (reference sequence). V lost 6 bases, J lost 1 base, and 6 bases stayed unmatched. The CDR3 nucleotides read TGTGCCACCAGTACGGGACAGTCATCCTACGAGCAGTACTTC. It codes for CATSTGQSSYEQYF.

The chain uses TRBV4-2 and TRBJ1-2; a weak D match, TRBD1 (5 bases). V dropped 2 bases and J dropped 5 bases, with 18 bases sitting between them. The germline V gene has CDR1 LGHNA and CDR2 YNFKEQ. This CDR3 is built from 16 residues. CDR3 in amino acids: CASSQSGTEIGYGYTF. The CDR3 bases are TGTGCCAGCAGCCAATCTGGGACCGAGATTGGGTATGGCTACACCTTC.